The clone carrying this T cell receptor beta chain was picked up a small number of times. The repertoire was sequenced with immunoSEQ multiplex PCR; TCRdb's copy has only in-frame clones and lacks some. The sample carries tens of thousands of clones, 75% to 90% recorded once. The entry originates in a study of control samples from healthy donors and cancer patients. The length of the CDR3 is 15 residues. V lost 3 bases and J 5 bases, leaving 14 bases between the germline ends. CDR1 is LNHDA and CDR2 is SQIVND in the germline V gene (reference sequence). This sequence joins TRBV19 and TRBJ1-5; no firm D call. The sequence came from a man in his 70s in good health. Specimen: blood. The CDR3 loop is CASSMGPNSHQPQHF. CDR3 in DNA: TGTGCCAGTAGTATGGGTCCTAACTCTCATCAGCCCCAGCATTTT.